The clone carrying this T cell receptor beta chain was seen a handful of times. Its antigen is not identified. The sample belongs to a study of OX40 agonist ivuxolimab in advanced cancers. Study outcomes and limitations: Some of the nonresponding patients also showed low levels of normalized T-cell clonal expansion.

Data came from immunoSEQ multiplex PCR; TCRdb stores just in-frame clones and leaves some out. The sample includes 65,000 to 70,000 clones, around 89% seen only once; the top ten take 8% to 11%. Germline loops: CDR1 MNHNS, CDR2 SASEGT. This CDR3 has 11 amino acids. The V and J ends lost 5 bases and 5 bases respectively, with 3 bases between them. This rearrangement joins TRBV6-1 to TRBJ2-2; D uncertain. This clonotype originated in an adult with an advanced solid tumor such as melanoma, head and neck, liver or kidney cancer. The sample was CD4+ or CD8+ T cells sorted from blood, taken in a trial of the OX40 agonist ivuxolimab. The CDR3 here is CASSHTGELFF. The DNA of the CDR3 is TGTGCCAGCAGTCATACCGGGGAGCTGTTTTTT.